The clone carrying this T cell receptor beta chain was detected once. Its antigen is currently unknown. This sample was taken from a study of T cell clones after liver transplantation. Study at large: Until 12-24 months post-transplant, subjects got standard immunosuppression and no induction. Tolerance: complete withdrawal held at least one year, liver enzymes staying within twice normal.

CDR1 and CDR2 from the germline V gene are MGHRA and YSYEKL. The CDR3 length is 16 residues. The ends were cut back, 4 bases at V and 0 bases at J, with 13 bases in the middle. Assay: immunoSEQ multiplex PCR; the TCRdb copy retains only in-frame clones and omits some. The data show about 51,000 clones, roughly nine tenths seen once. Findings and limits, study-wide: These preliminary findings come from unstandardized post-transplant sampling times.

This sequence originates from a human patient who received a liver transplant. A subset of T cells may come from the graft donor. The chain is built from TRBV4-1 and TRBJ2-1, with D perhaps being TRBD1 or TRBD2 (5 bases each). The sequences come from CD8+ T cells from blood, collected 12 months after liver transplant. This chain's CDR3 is CASSLGPASSYNEQFF. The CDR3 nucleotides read TGCGCCAGCAGCCTGGGACCGGCAAGCTCCTACAATGAGCAGTTCTTC.